This entry describes one T cell receptor beta chain. What it binds is not known. Some clones are missing from TCRdb's copy, which holds only in-frame ones; the method was immunoSEQ multiplex PCR. The table shows about 170,000 clones, with roughly 90% occurring only once. The data stem from a study of T cell responses to AZD1222 COVID-19 vaccine. Germline-derived CDR1 and CDR2 are LNHDA and SQIVND (reference sequence). This CDR3 has 17 residues. The V and J ends lost 4 bases and 0 bases respectively, with 16 bases between them. General study findings and limits: Among spike-specific TCRs, nearly half reportedly target unmutated variant regions. At baseline, seropositivity was found in only a handful of AZD1222 recipients.

This sample comprised peripheral blood, obtained on day 0 of AZD1222 vaccination. V gene TRBV19 combines with J gene TRBJ2-1, with D perhaps TRBD2 (5 bases). The sequence derives from an adult in good health. The CDR3 reads CASSTGSARYSYNEQFF. Here the CDR3 DNA reads TGTGCCAGTAGTACGGGTAGCGCCAGATACTCCTACAATGAGCAGTTCTTC.